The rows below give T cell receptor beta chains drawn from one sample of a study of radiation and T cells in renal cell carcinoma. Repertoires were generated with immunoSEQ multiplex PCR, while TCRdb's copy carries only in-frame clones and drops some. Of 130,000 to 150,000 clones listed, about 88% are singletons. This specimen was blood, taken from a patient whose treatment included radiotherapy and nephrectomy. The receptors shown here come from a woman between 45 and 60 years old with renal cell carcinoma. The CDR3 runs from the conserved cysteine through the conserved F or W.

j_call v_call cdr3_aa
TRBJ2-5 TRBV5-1 CASSLFSGPQETQYF
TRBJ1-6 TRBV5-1 CASSLENSPLHF
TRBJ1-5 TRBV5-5 CASSIQDSSNQPQHF
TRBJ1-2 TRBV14 CASSQPSVWGYTF
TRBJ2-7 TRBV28 CASSLHGQGRREQYF
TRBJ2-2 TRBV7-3 CASSAWRTRWGTGELFF
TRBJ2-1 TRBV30 CAWSAQVGGEANEQFF
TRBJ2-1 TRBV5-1 CASSPGTISLNEQFF
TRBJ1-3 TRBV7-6 CASGGGNTIYF
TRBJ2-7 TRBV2 CASMGSYEQYF
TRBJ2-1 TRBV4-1 CASSQPPTSGGYNEQFF
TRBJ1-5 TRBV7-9 CASSLSLSNQPQHF
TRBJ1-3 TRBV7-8 CASSLLRDRESGNTIYF
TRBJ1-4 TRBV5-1 CASSLYAGEKLFF
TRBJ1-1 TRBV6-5 CASSKDRGDTEAFF
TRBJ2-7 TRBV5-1 CASSPPRDSSYEQYF
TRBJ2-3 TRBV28 CASDTTGDRPDTQYF
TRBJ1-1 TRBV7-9 CASRQGQNTEAFF
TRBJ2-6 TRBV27 CASSLKKANVLTF
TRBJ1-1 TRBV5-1 CASSLEYVGETEAFF
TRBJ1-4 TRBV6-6 CASSYSRGRNEKLFF
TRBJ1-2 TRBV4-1 CASSQEFPGTDFYGYTF
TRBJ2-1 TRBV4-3 CASSHPGVGNEQFF
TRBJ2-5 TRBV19 CASSIWASLQETQYF